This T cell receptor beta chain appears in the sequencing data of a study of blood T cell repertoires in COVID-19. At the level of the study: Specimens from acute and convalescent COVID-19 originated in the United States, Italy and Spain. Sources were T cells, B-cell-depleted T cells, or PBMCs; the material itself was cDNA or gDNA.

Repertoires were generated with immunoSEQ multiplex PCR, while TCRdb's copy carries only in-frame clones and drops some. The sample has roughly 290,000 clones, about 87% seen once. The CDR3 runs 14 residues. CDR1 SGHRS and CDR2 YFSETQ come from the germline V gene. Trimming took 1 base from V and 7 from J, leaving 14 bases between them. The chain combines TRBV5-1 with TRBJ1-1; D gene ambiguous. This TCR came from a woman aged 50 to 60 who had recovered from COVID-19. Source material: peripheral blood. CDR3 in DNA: TGCGCCAGCAGCTTGTTATCGGGATCCGGTGAAGCTTTCTTT. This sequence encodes CASSLLSGSGEAFF.